This T cell receptor (beta chain) was sequenced during a study of shared clonotypes between healthy human individuals. Study in general: Three CD4 naive, three CD4 memory, two CD8 naive and one CD8 memory plate were used per donor.

Findings and caveats of the study: Generation probability values for non-shared clonotypes were lower than those for clonotypes shared by all four donors. Approximately 4.9% of naive CD4 clonotypes were shared across four donors.

Repertoires were generated with immunoSEQ multiplex PCR, while TCRdb's copy carries only in-frame clones and drops some. The sample yields over a million clones, 97% to 99% seen once. This clone was detected once. Its antigen is unidentified. Germline CDR1 reads SGHAT; CDR2 reads FQNNGV. CDR3 length equals 11 residues. Trimming removed 2 bases at V and 7 bases at J, with 5 bases between. The sequenced sample was naive CD4+ T cells sorted from blood. As for subset: CD45RA+ positively selected. The V call is TRBV11-2, the J call TRBJ1-1; no definite D call. This TCR came from a man aged 25-40 years in good health. The CDR3 loop reads CASSLLSEAFF. The CDR3 nucleotides are TGTGCCAGCAGCTTATTGAGTGAAGCTTTCTTT. The full variable domain, rest sourced from reference TRBV11-2 and TRBJ1-1, is EAGVAQSPRYKIIEKRQSVAFWCNPISGHATLYWYQQILGQGPKLLIQFQNNGVVDDSQLPKDRFSAERLKGVDSTLKIQPAKLEDSAVYLCASSLLSEAFFGQGTRLTVV.